This entry features one T cell receptor beta chain sequence. In germline, CDR1 is MNHEY, CDR2 SVGAGI. CDR3 length: 14 residues. The V gene lost 2 bases and the J gene lost 4 bases, with 12 bases spanning the gap. Sample treatment: preoperative locoregional IRX-2 cytokine immunotherapy. This specimen comes from a study of preoperative IRX-2 immunotherapy in early breast cancer. TCRdb's table, derived via immunoSEQ multiplex PCR, lists solely in-frame clones and lacks some. The repertoire consists of under 15,000 clones, with roughly 93% occurring once and the leading ten covering approximately 31%. The TCR comes from a human donor with breast cancer. The rearrangement uses TRBV6-5 and TRBJ2-7; perhaps TRBD1 as D (5 bases). Collection of the sample occurred from a patient treated with IRX-2 immunotherapy. CDR3 in DNA: TGTGCCAGCAGTTACCAAGGGGCCTTATACGAGCAGTACTTC. As protein: CASSYQGALYEQYF.